This T cell receptor (beta chain) was found in a study of blood T cells in healthy people across ages. The use of a sample-barcoded 5' primer and a J-beta primer mix characterized a second PCR of roughly 6 to 11 cycles. TCRdb fed the 5' RACE reads into MiXCR, producing one record per CDR3 protein. The data contain about 1.8 million distinct CDR3 sequences, less than 50% of them singletons. Looked up from germline, CDR1 is SGHTA and CDR2 is FQGNSA. The CDR3 has 19 residues. V gave up 5 bases and J gave up 2 bases, with 28 bases separating them. The source is a woman aged 40 to 50 in good health. The chain joins TRBV7-2 to TRBJ2-7, with D perhaps TRBD1 or TRBD2 (6 bases each). Sequenced: blood. For the CDR3, the DNA is TGTGCCAGCAGCCCTTATGGTCCCCTAGACAGGAGGGAAACCTACGAGCAGTACTTC. Translation: CASSPYGPLDRRETYEQYF. The full variable domain, rest sourced from reference TRBV7-2 and TRBJ2-7, is GAGVSQSPSNKVTEKGKDVELRCDPISGHTALYWYRQSLGQGLEFLIYFQGNSAPDKSGLPSDRFSAERTGGSVSTLTIQRTQQEDSAVYLCASSPYGPLDRRETYEQYFGPGTRLTVT.